Listed here are 8 T cell receptor beta chains from one sample, sequenced in a study of blood T cell repertoires in COVID-19. Assay: immunoSEQ multiplex PCR; the TCRdb copy retains only in-frame clones and omits some. The table has approximately 150,000 clones, around four fifths seen once. Sequencing used PBMCs or T cells enriched from blood (not recorded which). The receptors shown here come from an older man who had been exposed to COVID-19.

This clone was counted between two and nine times. V is TRBV6-2 or TRBV6-3 and J is TRBJ2-7; D call uncertain. Germline-derived CDR1 and CDR2 are MNHEY and SVGEGT. The CDR3 extends over 14 amino acids. The V end was cut by 0 bases, the J end by 6 bases, with 12 bases between. The CDR3 protein is CASSYSGEVGEQYF. The CDR3 bases are TGTGCCAGCAGTTACTCTGGCGAGGTAGGCGAGCAGTACTTC.

The chain's CDR3 is CASSPGQGGRSRQFF. The CDR3 region has the DNA TGTGCCAGCTCACCCGGACAGGGGGGTAGGTCTAGGCAGTTCTTC. The V gene is TRBV18, the J gene TRBJ2-1, with 10 bases that match TRBD1. Germline V gene data show CDR1 as KGHSH and CDR2 as LQKENI. With 3 bases clipped from V and 12 bases from J, the junction kept 11 bases outside the gene matches. This CDR3 is built from 15 residues.

The J gene is TRBJ2-3, the V gene TRBV5-1; D ambiguous. Looked up from germline, CDR1 is SGHRS and CDR2 is YFSETQ. This CDR3 comprises 13 residues. Between the trimmed V and J ends, which lost 1 base and 3 bases, there was a span of 6 bases. The CDR3 nucleotides are TGCGCCAGCAGCTTGACCAGGACAGATACGCAGTATTTT. The encoded protein is CASSLTRTDTQYF.

This clone was detected only a few times. The chain recombines TRBV19 with TRBJ2-5; TRBD2 matches 8 bases. CDR1 and CDR2 (germline): LNHDA, SQIVND (reference sequence). Trimming removed 4 bases from V and 5 bases from J; junction bases left unmatched: 9. The CDR3 is 15 residues long. CDR3 residues: CASSTSGGAGETQYF. In DNA form, the CDR3 reads TGTGCCAGTAGTACTTCCGGGGGGGCAGGTGAGACCCAGTACTTC.

This clone showed up just a few times. This chain connects TRBV5-6 to TRBJ2-7, with 8 bases aligning to TRBD2. This CDR3 comprises 16 residues. J lost 7 bases, V lost 3 bases, and 15 bases had no gene match. The germline V gene encodes CDR1 SGHDT and CDR2 YYEEEE. CDR3 bases: TGTGCCAGCAGCTCTTCTAGCGGGCCCTGGGGAAGAGAGCAGTACTTC. Encoded protein: CASSSSSGPWGREQYF.

This chain connects TRBV19 to TRBJ2-7; 10 nucleotides agree with TRBD1. V shed 5 bases and J 2 bases; nucleotides not matched to a gene: 9. CDR3 size: 16 residues. CDR1 and CDR2 from the germline V gene are LNHDA and SQIVND (reference sequence). The CDR3 loop is CASSPPDRGLTYEQYF. Written as DNA, the CDR3 is TGTGCCAGTAGTCCACCGGACAGGGGGTTGACCTACGAGCAGTACTTC.

CDR3 bases: TGTGCCAGCAGTGATGGAGTGGGTACAGGCTACAATGAGCAGTTCTTC. Translating gives CASSDGVGTGYNEQFF. The chain joins TRBV6-4 to TRBJ2-1; D is possibly TRBD1 (5 bases). Trimming took off 3 bases at V and 3 bases at J, with 15 bases between the two ends. The CDR3 sequence is 16 residues long. Germline-derived CDR1 and CDR2 are MRHNA and SNTAGT.

The chain uses TRBV6-5 and TRBJ2-1; D gene uncertain. In germline, CDR1 is MNHEY, CDR2 SVGAGI. V was cut by 2 bases and J by 0 bases, with 11 bases left in between. The CDR3 runs to 16 residues. This CDR3 is CASSYPTTSSYNEQFF. In DNA, the CDR3 is TGTGCCAGCAGTTACCCGACAACGAGCTCCTACAATGAGCAGTTCTTC.